This T cell receptor beta chain was observed in a study of vaccination and CD4 T cells after COVID-19 (dated by TCRdb to 2022 to 2024). Regarding the complete study: Convalescent patients had a positive SARS-CoV-2 result on nasal swab PCR, and of these patients, about ten had mild disease and one had severe disease. Six males and four females were included in the convalescent cohort, with two Hispanic individuals, seven Caucasians, two Asians and one multiracial person represented. Each participant got two doses of either the Pfizer-BioNTech BNT162b2 vaccine (n=8) or the Moderna mRNA-1273 vaccine (n=2). Post-COVID blood samples from convalescent patients were collected a median of 101 days after diagnosis, with a range of 35 to 161 days. The time from the second vaccine dose to post-vaccine blood sampling had a median of roughly 72 days and ranged from about 14 to 241 days. Overlapping spike peptide pools from SARS-CoV-2 and from the common cold coronaviruses HCoV-NL63, HCoV-OC43 and HCoV-229E were used as culture stimuli. Control cultures received a CEFX viral epitope pool as the positive control, an HIV-1 Nef peptide pool as the negative control, or no peptide. In around 10 COVID-19 convalescent patients and a handful of infection-naive healthy vaccine recipients, researchers compared the spike-specific CD4+ TCR repertoire from before mRNA vaccination with the repertoire from after. General findings and caveats noted by the study authors: Only a relatively small number of convalescent patients were included in the study, and early timepoints following natural infection were not analyzed. Of the vaccine-specific clones in convalescent patients, 304 of 307, or nearly all, reacted only to SARS-CoV-2 spike and did not cross-react with common cold coronaviruses. In convalescent patients, a median around 85% of post-vaccine SARS-CoV-2-reactive clones were detected only after vaccination, and vaccine-specific priming was suggested by this finding. The median number of SARS-CoV-2-reactive clonotypes rose from under 25 after infection to 38 after vaccination, but the change was not significant.

The sample's treatment or condition label, decoded: roughly ten-day PBMC culture with coronavirus spike peptide pools or control peptides (ViraFEST assay). The ViraFEST assay, used in the study, expanded antigen-specific T cells with peptide pools and then identified the expanded clonotypes through TCR sequencing. Positive SARS-CoV-2 PCR tests in the convalescent patients dated from March to December 2020, before Alpha, Beta and Delta variants emerged in the United States. About 2 million PBMCs per well were cultured in IMDM with approximately 5% human AB serum and 8.5 to 10 IU/ml IL-2, plus 10 ug/ml peptide pools. Half of the culture medium was replaced with fresh IL-2-containing medium on days 3 and 7. After about 11 days of culture, CD4+ T cells were isolated by negative selection using the EasySep CD4+ T cell isolation kit. Ficoll-Paque Plus gradient centrifugation was used to isolate PBMCs from whole blood, and the isolated PBMCs were then either used fresh or cryopreserved at -140C. Triplicate wells were generally used for each culture condition.

In the case of this clonotype: What antigen it recognizes has not been identified. The sample holds no much larger clone one base away, and base qualities are not on file.

The library was obtained by PCR. TCR sequencing of DNA from cultured CD4+ T cells used the Oncomine TCR Beta short-read assay at the Johns Hopkins FTIC core. The QIAamp micro DNA kit was used to extract genomic DNA from the cultured CD4+ T cells. Oncomine TCR Beta libraries made from cultured CD4+ T cells were pooled using unique dual indexes and sequenced on an Illumina iSeq 100. Under the source paper's analysis protocol: Non-productive sequences were filtered out, and CDR3s that did not start with C, did not end with F or W, or were shorter than 7 amino acids were discarded. Antigen-specific clonotypes were identified using the MANAFEST web application through comparison of peptide-stimulated wells with reference and other culture wells. Positive clones required FDR below 0.05, an odds ratio above 5, and productive frequency above 0.1% in at least two of three replicate wells. Clonotypes that were significantly expanded in both SARS-CoV-2 spike wells and at least one common cold coronavirus spike condition were defined as cross-reactive. CDR3 homology was assessed with Levenshtein distances (stringdist) and unrooted phylogenetic trees (ape) in R version 3.6.1. TCRdb applied fastp at Q25 and MiXCR to the public reads, then kept only in-frame beta chains. Rows with one shared CDR3 protein collapse into an entry with the most common genes and DNA. None of the V and J calls come from the authors' own analysis; TCRdb made them. In all, the sample holds about 20,000 distinct CDR3 sequences, and over 55% of those were seen once. Clones ranked in the top ten supply more than 7.5% of the sample.

Ends trimmed: V by 6 bases, J by 8 bases; bases unmatched to a gene: 7. The germline V gene (reference sequence) gives CDR1 as DFQATT and CDR2 as SNEGSKA. Spanning cysteine to phenylalanine, the CDR3 consists of 12 amino acids. The read is trimmed to its CDR3 DNA, 36 bases read in frame from base 1. Sequencing was performed on CD4+ T cells from blood, cultured in vitro. The receptor chain draws on TRBV20-1 and TRBJ2-1, with TRBD2 identical over 7 junction bases. This receptor was identified in a human donor who had recovered from COVID-19. The DNA sequence is TGCAGTGCCAGGGAGGGCCATGATGAGCAGTTCTTC. Its translation is CSAREGHDEQFF.